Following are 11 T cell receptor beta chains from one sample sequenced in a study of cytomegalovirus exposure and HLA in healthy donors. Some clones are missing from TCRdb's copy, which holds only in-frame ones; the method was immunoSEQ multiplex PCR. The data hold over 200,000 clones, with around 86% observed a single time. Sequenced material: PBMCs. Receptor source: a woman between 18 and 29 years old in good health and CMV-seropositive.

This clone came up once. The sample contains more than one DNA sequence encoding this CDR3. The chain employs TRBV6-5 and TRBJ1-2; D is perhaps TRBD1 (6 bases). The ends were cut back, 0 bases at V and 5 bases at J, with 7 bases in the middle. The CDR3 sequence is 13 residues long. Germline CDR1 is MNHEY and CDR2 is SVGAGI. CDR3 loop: CASSYSRGYGYTF. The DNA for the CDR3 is TGTGCCAGCAGTTACTCGAGGGGGTATGGCTACACCTTC.

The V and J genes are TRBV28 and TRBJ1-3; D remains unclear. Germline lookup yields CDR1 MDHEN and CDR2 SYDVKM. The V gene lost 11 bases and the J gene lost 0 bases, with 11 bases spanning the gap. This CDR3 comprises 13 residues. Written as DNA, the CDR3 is TGTGCCGCAGAGGCCTCCTCTGGAAACACCATATATTTT. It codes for CAAEASSGNTIYF.

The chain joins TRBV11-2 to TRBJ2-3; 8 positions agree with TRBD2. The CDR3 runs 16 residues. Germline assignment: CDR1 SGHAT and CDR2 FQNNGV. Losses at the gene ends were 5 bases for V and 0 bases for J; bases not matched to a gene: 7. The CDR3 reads CASSRGGGTSTDTQYF. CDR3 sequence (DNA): TGTGCCAGCAGCCGGGGGGGCGGGACTAGCACAGATACGCAGTATTTT.

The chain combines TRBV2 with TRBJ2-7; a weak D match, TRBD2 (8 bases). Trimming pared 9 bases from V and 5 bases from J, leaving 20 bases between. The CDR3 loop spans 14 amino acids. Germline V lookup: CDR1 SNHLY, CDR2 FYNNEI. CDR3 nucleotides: TGTGCCAGTAAAGGGGGCGGGGGGTATGACGAGCAGTACTTC. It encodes CASKGGGGYDEQYF. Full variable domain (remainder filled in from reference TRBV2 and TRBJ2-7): EPEVTQTPSHQVTQMGQEVILRCVPISNHLYFYWYRQILGQKVEFLVSFYNNEISEKSEIFDDQFSVERPDGSNFTLKIRSTKLEDSAMYFCASKGGGGYDEQYFGPGTRLTVT.

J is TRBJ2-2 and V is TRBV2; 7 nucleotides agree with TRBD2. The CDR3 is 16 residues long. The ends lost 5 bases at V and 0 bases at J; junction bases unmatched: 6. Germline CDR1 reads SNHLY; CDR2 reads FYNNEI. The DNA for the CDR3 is TGTGCCAGCAGTTCCACTAGCGTCGCGAACACCGGGGAGCTGTTTTTT. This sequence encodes CASSSTSVANTGELFF. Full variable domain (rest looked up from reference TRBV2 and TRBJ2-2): EPEVTQTPSHQVTQMGQEVILRCVPISNHLYFYWYRQILGQKVEFLVSFYNNEISEKSEIFDDQFSVERPDGSNFTLKIRSTKLEDSAMYFCASSSTSVANTGELFFGEGSRLTVL.

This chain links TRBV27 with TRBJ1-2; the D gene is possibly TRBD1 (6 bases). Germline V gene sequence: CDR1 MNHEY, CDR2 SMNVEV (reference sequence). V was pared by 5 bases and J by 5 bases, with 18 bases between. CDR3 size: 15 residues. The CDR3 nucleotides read TGTGCCAGCAGTCCCAACAGGGTTTTTGGATATGGCTACACCTTC. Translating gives CASSPNRVFGYGYTF.

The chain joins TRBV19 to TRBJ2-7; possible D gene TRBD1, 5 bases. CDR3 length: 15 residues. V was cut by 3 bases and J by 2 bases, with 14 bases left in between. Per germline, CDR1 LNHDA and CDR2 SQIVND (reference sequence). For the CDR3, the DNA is TGTGCCAGTAGTATTCTCTATGGGGCCCCCTACGAGCAGTACTTC. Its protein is CASSILYGAPYEQYF.

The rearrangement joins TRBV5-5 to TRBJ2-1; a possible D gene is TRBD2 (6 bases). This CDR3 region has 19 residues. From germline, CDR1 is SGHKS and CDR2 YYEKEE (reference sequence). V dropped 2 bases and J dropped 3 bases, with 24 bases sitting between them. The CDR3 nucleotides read TGTGCCAGCAGCTTTCGGCCTGAGTTCAGCGGGCTGCTCTACAATGAGCAGTTCTTC. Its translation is CASSFRPEFSGLLYNEQFF.

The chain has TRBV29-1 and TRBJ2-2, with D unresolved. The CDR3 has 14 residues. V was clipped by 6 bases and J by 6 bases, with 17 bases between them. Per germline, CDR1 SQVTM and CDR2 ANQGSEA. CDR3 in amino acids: CSVPGRVNPGELFF. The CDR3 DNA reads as TGCAGCGTCCCGGGTCGGGTAAACCCCGGGGAGCTGTTTTTT.

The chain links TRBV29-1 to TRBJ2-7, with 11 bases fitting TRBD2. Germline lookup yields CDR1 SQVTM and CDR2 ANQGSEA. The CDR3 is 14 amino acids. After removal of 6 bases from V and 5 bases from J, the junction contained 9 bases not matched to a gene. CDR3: CSVILAGAVHEQYF. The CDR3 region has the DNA TGCAGCGTGATACTAGCGGGAGCTGTCCACGAGCAGTACTTC.

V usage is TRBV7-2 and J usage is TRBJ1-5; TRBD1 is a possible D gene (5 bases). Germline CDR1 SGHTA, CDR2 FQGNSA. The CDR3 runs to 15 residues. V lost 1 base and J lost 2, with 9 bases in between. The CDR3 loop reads CASSLGGLRNQPQHF. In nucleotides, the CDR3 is TGTGCCAGCAGCTTAGGGGGCCTCCGCAATCAGCCCCAGCATTTT.